This passage covers 5 T cell receptor beta chains from one sample sequenced in a study of cytomegalovirus exposure and HLA in healthy donors. The PCR was carried out with 60 Vbeta primers and 13 Jbeta primers. The method was immunoSEQ multiplex PCR; TCRdb's version includes in-frame clones alone and lacks a portion of them. The profile shows 95,000 to 150,000 clones, over 60% of them singletons. Sequences were obtained from PBMCs. All receptors derive from a man younger than 45 in good health and CMV-seronegative.

V gene TRBV9 combines with J gene TRBJ2-5; 7 nucleotides align to TRBD1. The CDR3 is 13 residues long. After removal of 0 bases from V and 7 bases from J, the junction contained 3 bases not matched to a gene. The V gene's germline CDR1 is SGDLS and CDR2 YYNGEE. The CDR3 loop is CASSVARQGTQYF. CDR3 sequence (DNA): TGTGCCAGCAGCGTAGCACGACAGGGGACCCAGTACTTC.

The chain links TRBV28 to TRBJ2-5; D perhaps matches TRBD1 (8 bases). Trimming left V 5 bases short and J 2 bases short, with 18 bases between. Germline V gene lookup returns CDR1 MDHEN and CDR2 SYDVKM. The CDR3 runs to 16 residues. CDR3 residues: CASSPRQGRGQETQYF. The CDR3 DNA follows: TGTGCCAGCAGTCCCCGACAGGGGCGGGGGCAAGAGACCCAGTACTTC.

This clone turned up a few times. This rearrangement joins TRBV29-1 to TRBJ1-2, with 9 positions matching TRBD1. With 1 base clipped from V and 4 bases from J, the junction kept 7 bases outside the gene matches. The length of the CDR3 is 15 residues. Germline V CDR1 and CDR2: SQVTM, ANQGSEA. CDR3 in DNA: TGCAGCGTTGAAGGAACAGGGGGCGGTAGCTATGGCTACACCTTC. Protein: CSVEGTGGGSYGYTF.

The rearrangement links TRBV7-2 to TRBJ1-2, with TRBD1 identical over 10 bases. This CDR3 region has 17 residues. J was trimmed by 3 bases and V by 5 bases; bases with no gene match: 12. Germline CDR1 reads SGHTA; CDR2 reads FQGNSA. The CDR3, as DNA: TGTGCCAGCAGCACCTATTTGACAGGGGGCGCAGACTATGGCTACACCTTC. Protein: CASSTYLTGGADYGYTF.

The chain carries TRBV19 and TRBJ2-3, with 8 bases lining up with TRBD1. CDR3 length equals 16 residues. The V gene's germline CDR1 is LNHDA and CDR2 SQIVND (reference sequence). With 5 bases clipped from V and 1 base from J, the junction kept 8 bases outside the gene matches. CDR3 nucleotide sequence: TGTGCCAGTAGTCTAGGACCGGGACAGGGCACAGATACGCAGTATTTT. Amino acid sequence: CASSLGPGQGTDTQYF.